The 5 T cell receptor beta chains below come from one sample, sequenced in a study of T cell responses to AZD1222 COVID-19 vaccine. The protocol was immunoSEQ multiplex PCR, while the TCRdb copy is restricted to in-frame clones and leaves out a portion. Of roughly 86,000 clones in the sample, about 85% were seen once. The material sequenced was peripheral blood, taken 28 days after the second AZD1222 dose. The receptors here all came from an adult who received the AZD1222 COVID-19 vaccine.

The chain combines TRBV29-1 with TRBJ2-5; 11 nucleotides match TRBD1. Looked up from germline, CDR1 is SQVTM and CDR2 is ANQGSEA. The CDR3 runs to 15 residues. Trimming removed 4 bases from V and 2 bases from J; junction bases left unmatched: 6. CDR3 bases: TGCAGCGTTGTCGGACAGGGGGCCCGTCAAGAGACCCAGTACTTC. It codes for CSVVGQGARQETQYF.

The chain links TRBV4-1 to TRBJ2-1; 11 bases are shared with TRBD2. CDR1 and CDR2 (germline): MGHRA, YSYEKL. V lost 0 bases and J lost 4; bases outside the gene matches: 8. The length of the CDR3 is 18 residues. As DNA, the CDR3 is TGCGCCAGCAGCCAAGAAACCGTTGGGACTAGCGGTTACAATGAGCAGTTCTTC. Translated: CASSQETVGTSGYNEQFF.

V is TRBV5-1 and J is TRBJ1-3; D is ambiguous. Germline loops: CDR1 SGHRS, CDR2 YFSETQ. This CDR3 region has 13 residues. V lost 4 bases and J lost 2, with 7 bases in between. CDR3 loop: CASSPNPGNTIYF. The CDR3 coding sequence is TGCGCCAGCAGCCCTAACCCTGGAAACACCATATATTTT. Filled out from reference TRBV5-1 and TRBJ1-3, the complete variable domain reads KAGVTQTPRYLIKTRGQQVTLSCSPISGHRSVSWYQQTPGQGLQFLFEYFSETQRNKGNFPGRFSGRQFSNSRSEMNVSTLELGDSALYLCASSPNPGNTIYFGEGSWLTVV.

The gene calls are TRBV24-1 and TRBJ1-5, with 7 bases aligning to TRBD1. CDR3 size: 15 residues. CDR1 KGHDR and CDR2 SFDVKD come from the germline V gene. After removal of 3 bases from V and 6 bases from J, the junction contained 7 bases not matched to a gene. CDR3 DNA: TGTGCCACCAGTGATGGGGTCAGGGGGACTCAGCCCCAGCATTTT. It encodes CATSDGVRGTQPQHF.

The rearrangement uses TRBV5-1 and TRBJ1-6; tentative D call: TRBD1 (6 bases). This CDR3 region has 14 residues. Germline values: CDR1 SGHRS, CDR2 YFSETQ. Trimming stripped 0 bases from V and 7 bases from J, with 8 bases between. Written as DNA, the CDR3 is TGCGCCAGCAGCTTGGAAACAGGGAATTCACCCCTCCACTTT. Translating it yields CASSLETGNSPLHF.